The T cell receptor (beta chain) under discussion was sequenced for a study of T cell responses to AZD1222 COVID-19 vaccine. About this clone: The antigen remains unidentified.

Germline-derived CDR1 and CDR2 are ENHRY and SYGVKD. This CDR3 has 15 amino acids. The V and J ends lost 3 bases and 1 base respectively, with 12 bases between them. Only in-frame clones appear in the TCRdb table, and some are missing; sequencing was by immunoSEQ multiplex PCR. The sample lists fewer than 130,000 clones, 70% to 90% occurring once. The study's findings and limits: Just a handful of AZD1222 recipients tested seropositive at baseline. Across the whole spike, CD4 TCRs peaked at regions 160-218 and 743-854. Increases in Spike-specific TCR breadth and depth were seen after two AZD1222 doses. The reported proportion of spike-specific TCRs targeting unmutated variant regions was nearly half.

Sequenced here: peripheral blood, sampled on day 0 of AZD1222 vaccination. The chain employs TRBV10-3 and TRBJ2-5; a weak D match, TRBD2 (5 bases). The clonotype comes from an adult in good health. As DNA, the CDR3 is TGTGCCATCAGTGATGGTACGGGATCCCAAGAGACCCAGTACTTC. As protein: CAISDGTGSQETQYF.